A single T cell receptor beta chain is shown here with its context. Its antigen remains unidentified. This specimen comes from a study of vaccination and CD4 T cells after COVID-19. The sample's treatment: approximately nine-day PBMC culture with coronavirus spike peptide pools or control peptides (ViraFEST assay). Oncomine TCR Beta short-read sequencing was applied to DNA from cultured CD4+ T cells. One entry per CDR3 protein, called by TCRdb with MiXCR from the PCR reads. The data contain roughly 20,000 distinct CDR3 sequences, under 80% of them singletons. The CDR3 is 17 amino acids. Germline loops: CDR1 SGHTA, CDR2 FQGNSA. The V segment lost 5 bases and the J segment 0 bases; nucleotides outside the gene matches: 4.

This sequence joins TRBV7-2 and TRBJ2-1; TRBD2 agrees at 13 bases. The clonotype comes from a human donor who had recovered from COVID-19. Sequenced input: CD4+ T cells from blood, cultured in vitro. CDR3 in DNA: TGTGCCAGCAGCAAGACTAGCGGGGGGTCCTCCTACAATGAGCAGTTCTTC. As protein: CASSKTSGGSSYNEQFF.